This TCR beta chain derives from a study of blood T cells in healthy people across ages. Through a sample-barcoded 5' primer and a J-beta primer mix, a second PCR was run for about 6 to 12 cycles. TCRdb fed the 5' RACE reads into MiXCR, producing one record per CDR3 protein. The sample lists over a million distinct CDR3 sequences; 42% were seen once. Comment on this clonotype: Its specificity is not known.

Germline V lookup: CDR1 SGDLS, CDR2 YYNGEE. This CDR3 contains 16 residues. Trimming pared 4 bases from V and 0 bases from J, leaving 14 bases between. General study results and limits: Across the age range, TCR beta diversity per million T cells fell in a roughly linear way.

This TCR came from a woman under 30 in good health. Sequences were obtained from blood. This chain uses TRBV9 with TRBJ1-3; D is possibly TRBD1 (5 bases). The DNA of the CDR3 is TGTGCCAGCAGCCCACCTGGGACCCCCTCTGGAAACACCATATATTTT. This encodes CASSPPGTPSGNTIYF.